This TCR beta chain came from a study of T cells after yellow fever vaccination. Study in general: SMART-Seq v4 Ultra Low Input served to prepare low-cell-number fractions. Study-wide results and limits: The CD4 and CD8 compartments had a small share of their clonotypes in common. Clones from primary vaccination mostly reappeared after the booster (around 96% CD4, approximately 91% CD8).

As TCR cDNA was made by 5'RACE template switching, a universal primer site and UMIs were added. Using its own MiXCR run on the 5' RACE reads, TCRdb lists one record per CDR3 protein. The data show about 350,000 distinct CDR3 sequences, with around 8.1% seen just once and approximately 15% held by the top ten. Regarding this clonotype: Antigen specificity is unknown.

CDR1 is MNHEY and CDR2 is SVGAGI in the germline V gene. Trimming took off 2 bases at V and 2 bases at J, with 5 bases between the two ends. The CDR3 is 13 residues long. The rearrangement uses TRBV6-5 and TRBJ2-3; unclear D gene. Sample: PBMCs, taken roughly 45 days after the first yellow fever vaccination. This sequence originates from a young man who received the YFV17D yellow fever vaccine. CDR3 protein: CASSYQHTDTQYF. In DNA form, the CDR3 reads TGTGCCAGCAGTTACCAACACACAGATACGCAGTATTTT.